This T cell receptor (beta chain) was identified in a study of control samples from healthy donors and cancer patients. Germline V gene sequence: CDR1 SGHAT, CDR2 FQNNGV. Trimming took off 1 base at V and 6 bases at J, with 15 bases between the two ends. This CDR3 is built from 15 residues. Generated by immunoSEQ multiplex PCR, the TCRdb table keeps only in-frame clones and is missing some. Of approximately 76,000 clones listed, more than 65% are singletons. Material: PBMCs. The J gene is TRBJ1-2, the V gene TRBV11-2, with D possibly being TRBD1 (5 bases). The clonotype was recovered from a man aged 55 to 69 with head and neck cancer. For the CDR3, the DNA is TGTGCCAGCAGCTTAGTCATCCCAGGGAGCCATGGCTACACCTTC. Protein sequence: CASSLVIPGSHGYTF.